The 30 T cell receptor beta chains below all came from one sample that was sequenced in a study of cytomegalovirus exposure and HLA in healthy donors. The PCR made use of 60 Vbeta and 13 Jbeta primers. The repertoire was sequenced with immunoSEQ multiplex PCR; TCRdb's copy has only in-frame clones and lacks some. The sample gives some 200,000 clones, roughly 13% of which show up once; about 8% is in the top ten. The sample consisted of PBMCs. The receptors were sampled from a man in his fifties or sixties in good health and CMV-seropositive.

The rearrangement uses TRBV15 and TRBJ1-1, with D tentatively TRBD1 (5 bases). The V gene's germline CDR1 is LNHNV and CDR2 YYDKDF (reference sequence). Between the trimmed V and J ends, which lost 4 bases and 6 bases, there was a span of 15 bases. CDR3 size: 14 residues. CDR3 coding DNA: TGTGCCACCAGCAAAAACGGGGGTCGGGCTGAAGCTTTCTTT. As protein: CATSKNGGRAEAFF.

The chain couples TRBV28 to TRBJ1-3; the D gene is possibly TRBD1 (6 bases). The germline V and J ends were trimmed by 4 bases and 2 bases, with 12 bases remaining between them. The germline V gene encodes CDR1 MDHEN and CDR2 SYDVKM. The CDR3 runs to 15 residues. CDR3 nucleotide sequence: TGTGCCAGCAGTTCTACAGGGCAAACTGGAAACACCATATATTTT. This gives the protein CASSSTGQTGNTIYF.

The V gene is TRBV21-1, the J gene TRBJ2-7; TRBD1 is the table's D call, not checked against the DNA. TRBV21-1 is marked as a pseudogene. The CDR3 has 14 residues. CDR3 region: CASSKGTGIYEQYF. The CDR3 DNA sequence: TGTGCCAGCAGCAAGGGGACAGGGATCTACGAGCAGTACTTC.

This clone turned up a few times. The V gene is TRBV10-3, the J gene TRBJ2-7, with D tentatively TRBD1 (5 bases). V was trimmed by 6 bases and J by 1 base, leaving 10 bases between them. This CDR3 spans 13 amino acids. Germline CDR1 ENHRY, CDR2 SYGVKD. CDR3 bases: TGTGCCATCAGCAGACAGCCTTCCTACGAGCAGTACTTC. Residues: CAISRQPSYEQYF.

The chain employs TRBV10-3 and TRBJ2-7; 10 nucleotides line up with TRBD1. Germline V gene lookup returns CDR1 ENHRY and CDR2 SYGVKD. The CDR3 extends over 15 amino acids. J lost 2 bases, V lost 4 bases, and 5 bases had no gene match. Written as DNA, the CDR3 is TGTGCCATCAGTGGCGGGGACAGGGGACCCTACGAGCAGTACTTC. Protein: CAISGGDRGPYEQYF.

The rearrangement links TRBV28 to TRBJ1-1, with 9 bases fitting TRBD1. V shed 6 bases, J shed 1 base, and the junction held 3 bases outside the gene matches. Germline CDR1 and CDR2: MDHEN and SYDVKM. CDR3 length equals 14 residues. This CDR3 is CASRNRGPNTEAFF. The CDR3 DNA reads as TGTGCCAGCAGGAACAGGGGGCCGAACACTGAAGCTTTCTTT.

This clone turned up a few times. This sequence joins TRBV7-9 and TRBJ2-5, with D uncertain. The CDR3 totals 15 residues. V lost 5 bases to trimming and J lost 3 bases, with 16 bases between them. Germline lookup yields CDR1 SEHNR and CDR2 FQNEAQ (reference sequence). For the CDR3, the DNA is TGTGCCAGCAGCACCCGGTCCCGTCAAAAAGAGACCCAGTACTTC. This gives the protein CASSTRSRQKETQYF.

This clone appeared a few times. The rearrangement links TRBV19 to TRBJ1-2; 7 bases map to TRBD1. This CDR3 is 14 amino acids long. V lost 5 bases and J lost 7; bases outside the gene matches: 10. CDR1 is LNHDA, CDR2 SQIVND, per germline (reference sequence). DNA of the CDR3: TGTGCCAGTAGTCCCCGGGACAGAAGGCCTGGCTACACCTTC. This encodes CASSPRDRRPGYTF. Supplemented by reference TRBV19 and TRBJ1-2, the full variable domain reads DGGITQSPKYLFRKEGQNVTLSCEQNLNHDAMYWYRQDPGQGLRLIYYSQIVNDFQKGDIAEGYSVSREKKESFPLTVTSAQKNPTAFYLCASSPRDRRPGYTFGSGTRLTVV.

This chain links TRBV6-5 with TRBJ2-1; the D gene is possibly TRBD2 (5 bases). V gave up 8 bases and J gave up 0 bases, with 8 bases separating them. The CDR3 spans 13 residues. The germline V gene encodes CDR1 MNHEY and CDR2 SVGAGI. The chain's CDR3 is CASRGSSYNEQFF. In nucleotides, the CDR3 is TGTGCCAGCCGGGGAAGCTCCTACAATGAGCAGTTCTTC.

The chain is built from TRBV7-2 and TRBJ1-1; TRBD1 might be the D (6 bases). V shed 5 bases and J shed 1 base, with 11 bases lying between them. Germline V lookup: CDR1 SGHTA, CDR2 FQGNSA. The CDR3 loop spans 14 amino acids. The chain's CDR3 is CASSNPGQNTEAFF. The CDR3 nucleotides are TGTGCCAGCAGCAATCCGGGACAGAACACTGAAGCTTTCTTT.

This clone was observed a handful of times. The CDR3 sequence is CASSAGTSGGANEQYV. The CDR3 coding sequence is TGTGCCAGCAGCGCCGGGACTAGCGGGGGGGCCAACGAGCAGTACGTC. The chain employs TRBV5-4 and TRBJ2-7; 16 bases agree with TRBD2. Per germline, CDR1 SGHNT and CDR2 YYREEE (reference sequence). V was clipped by 4 bases and J by 5 bases; unmatched bases: 6. This CDR3 spans 16 amino acids.

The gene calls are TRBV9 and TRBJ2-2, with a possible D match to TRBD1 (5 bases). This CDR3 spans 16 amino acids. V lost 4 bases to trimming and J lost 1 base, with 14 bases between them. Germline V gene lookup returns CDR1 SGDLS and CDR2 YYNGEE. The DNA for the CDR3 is TGTGCCAGCAGCCCAGACCCACAGGTGAACACCGGGGAGCTGTTTTTT. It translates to CASSPDPQVNTGELFF.

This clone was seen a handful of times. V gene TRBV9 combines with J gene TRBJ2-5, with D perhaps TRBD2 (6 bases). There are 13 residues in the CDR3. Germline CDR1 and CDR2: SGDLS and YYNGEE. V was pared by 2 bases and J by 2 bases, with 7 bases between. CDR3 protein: CASSVLAQETQYF. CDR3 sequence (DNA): TGTGCCAGCAGCGTTCTAGCGCAAGAGACCCAGTACTTC.

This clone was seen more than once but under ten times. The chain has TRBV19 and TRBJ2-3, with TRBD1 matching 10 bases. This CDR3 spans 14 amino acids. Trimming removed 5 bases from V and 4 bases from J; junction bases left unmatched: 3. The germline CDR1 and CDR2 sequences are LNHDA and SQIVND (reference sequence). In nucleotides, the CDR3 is TGTGCCAGTAGTGCAGGGACAGGGGCAGATACGCAGTATTTT. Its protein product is CASSAGTGADTQYF.

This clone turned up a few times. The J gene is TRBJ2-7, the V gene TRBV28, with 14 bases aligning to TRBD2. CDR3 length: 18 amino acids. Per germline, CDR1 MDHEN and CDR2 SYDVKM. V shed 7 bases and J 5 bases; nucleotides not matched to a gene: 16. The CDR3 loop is CASTPGGLAGARDHEQYF. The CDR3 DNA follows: TGTGCCAGCACCCCCGGGGGACTAGCGGGGGCCAGGGACCACGAGCAGTACTTC.

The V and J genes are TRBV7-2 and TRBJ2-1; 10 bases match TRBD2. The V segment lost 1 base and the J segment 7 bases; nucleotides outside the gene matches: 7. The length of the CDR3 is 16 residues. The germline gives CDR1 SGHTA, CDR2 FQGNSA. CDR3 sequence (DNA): TGTGCCAGCAGCTTAGGTATAAGCGGGGGGGAGAATGAGCAGTTCTTC. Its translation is CASSLGISGGENEQFF.

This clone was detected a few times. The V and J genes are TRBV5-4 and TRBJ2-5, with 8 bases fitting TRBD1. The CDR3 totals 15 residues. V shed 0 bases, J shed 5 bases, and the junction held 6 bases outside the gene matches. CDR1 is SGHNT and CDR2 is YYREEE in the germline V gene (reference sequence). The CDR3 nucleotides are TGTGCCAGCAGCTTGGGCCAGGGGGCTTTTGAGACCCAGTACTTC. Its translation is CASSLGQGAFETQYF.

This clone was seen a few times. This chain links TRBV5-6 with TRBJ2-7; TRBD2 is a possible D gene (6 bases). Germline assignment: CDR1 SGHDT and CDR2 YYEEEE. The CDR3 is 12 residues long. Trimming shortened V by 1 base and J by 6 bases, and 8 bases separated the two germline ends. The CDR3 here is CASSLRRGEQYV. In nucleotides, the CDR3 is TGTGCCAGCAGCTTGCGGCGGGGCGAGCAGTACGTC.

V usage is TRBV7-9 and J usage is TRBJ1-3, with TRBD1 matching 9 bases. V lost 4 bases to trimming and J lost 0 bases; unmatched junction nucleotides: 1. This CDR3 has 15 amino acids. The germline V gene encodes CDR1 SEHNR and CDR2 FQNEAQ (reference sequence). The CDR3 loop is CASSSDRGSGNTIYF. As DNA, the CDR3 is TGTGCCAGCAGCTCGGACAGGGGCTCTGGAAACACCATATATTTT.

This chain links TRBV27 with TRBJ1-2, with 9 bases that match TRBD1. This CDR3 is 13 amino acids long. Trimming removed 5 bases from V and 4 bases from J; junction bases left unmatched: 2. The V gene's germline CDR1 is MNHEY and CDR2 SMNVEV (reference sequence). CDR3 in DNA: TGTGCCAGCAGTCTGGACAGGGGCTATGGCTACACCTTC. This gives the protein CASSLDRGYGYTF.

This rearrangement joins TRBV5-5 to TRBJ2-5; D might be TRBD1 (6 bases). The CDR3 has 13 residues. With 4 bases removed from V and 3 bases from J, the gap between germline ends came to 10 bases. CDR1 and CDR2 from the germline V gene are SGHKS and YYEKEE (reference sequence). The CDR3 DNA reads TGTGCCAGCAGCCCACGACAGGAAGAGACCCAGTACTTC. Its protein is CASSPRQEETQYF.

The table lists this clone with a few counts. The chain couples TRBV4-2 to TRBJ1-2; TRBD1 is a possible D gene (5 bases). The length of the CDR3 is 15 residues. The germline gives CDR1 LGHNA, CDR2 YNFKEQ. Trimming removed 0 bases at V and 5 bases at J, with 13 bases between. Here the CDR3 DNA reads TGTGCCAGCAGCCAAGAAGGGAACCAGGGATATGGCTACACCTTC. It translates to CASSQEGNQGYGYTF.

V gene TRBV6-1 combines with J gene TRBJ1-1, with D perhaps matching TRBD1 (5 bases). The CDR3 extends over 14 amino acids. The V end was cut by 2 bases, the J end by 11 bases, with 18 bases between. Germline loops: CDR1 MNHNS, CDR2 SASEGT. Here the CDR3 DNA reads TGTGCCAGCAGTGAAAAGGGGCGGGGGTCCCAGGCTTTCTTT. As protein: CASSEKGRGSQAFF.

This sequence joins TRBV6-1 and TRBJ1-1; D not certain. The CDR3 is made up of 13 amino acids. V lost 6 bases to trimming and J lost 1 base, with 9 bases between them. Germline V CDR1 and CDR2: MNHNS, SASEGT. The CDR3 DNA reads TGTGCCAGCAGCGAGGGAGGGAACACTGAAGCTTTCTTT. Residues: CASSEGGNTEAFF.

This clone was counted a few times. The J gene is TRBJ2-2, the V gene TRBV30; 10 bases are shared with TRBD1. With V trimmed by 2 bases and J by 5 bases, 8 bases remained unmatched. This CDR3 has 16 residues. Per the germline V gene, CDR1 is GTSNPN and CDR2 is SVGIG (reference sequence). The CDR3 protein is CAWSPGTGEKTGELFF. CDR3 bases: TGTGCCTGGAGTCCGGGGACAGGGGAGAAGACCGGGGAGCTGTTTTTT.

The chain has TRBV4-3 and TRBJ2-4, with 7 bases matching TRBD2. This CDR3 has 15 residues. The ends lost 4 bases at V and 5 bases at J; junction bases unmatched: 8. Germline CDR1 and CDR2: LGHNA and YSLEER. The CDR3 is CASSPWEGPENIQYF. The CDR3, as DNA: TGCGCCAGCAGCCCTTGGGAGGGGCCCGAAAACATTCAGTACTTC.

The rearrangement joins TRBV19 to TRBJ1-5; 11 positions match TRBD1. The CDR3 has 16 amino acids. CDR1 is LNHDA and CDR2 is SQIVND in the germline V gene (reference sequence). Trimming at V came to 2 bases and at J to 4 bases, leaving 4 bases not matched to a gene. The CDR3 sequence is CASSILGTGGNQPQHF. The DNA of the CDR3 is TGTGCCAGTAGTATATTGGGGACAGGGGGAAATCAGCCCCAGCATTTT.

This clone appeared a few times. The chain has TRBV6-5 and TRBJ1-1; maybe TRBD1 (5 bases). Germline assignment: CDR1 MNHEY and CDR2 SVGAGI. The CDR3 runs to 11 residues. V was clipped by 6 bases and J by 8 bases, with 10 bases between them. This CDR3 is CASRPGGEAFF. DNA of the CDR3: TGTGCCAGCAGGCCCGGGGGGGAAGCTTTCTTT.

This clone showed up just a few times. CDR3 region: CASSYSGRGDQPQHF. The CDR3 DNA follows: TGTGCCAGCAGTTACTCTGGCAGGGGTGATCAGCCCCAGCATTTT. V and J are TRBV6-5 and TRBJ1-5, with a possible D match to TRBD1 (6 bases). Germline V gives CDR1 MNHEY, CDR2 SVGAGI. The V end was cut by 0 bases, the J end by 5 bases, with 11 bases between. The CDR3 has 15 residues.

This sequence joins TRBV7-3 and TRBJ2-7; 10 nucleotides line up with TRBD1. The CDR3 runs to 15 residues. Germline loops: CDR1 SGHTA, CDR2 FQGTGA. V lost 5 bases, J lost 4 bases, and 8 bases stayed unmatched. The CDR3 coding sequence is TGTGCCAGCAGCCACGATGGGGACAGGGGTTACGAGCAGTACTTC. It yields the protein CASSHDGDRGYEQYF. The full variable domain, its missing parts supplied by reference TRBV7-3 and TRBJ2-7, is GAGVSQTPSNKVTEKGKYVELRCDPISGHTALYWYRQSLGQGPEFLIYFQGTGAADDSGLPNDRFFAVRPEGSVSTLKIQRTERGDSAVYLCASSHDGDRGYEQYFGPGTRLTVT.